The 13 T cell receptor beta chains below all came from one sample that was sequenced in a study of blood T cells in healthy people across ages. Then a second PCR, running roughly 7 to 11 cycles, was carried out with a sample-barcoded 5' primer and a J-beta primer mix. Each CDR3 protein is one row after TCRdb ran MiXCR on the 5' RACE reads. The sample has some 1.5 million distinct CDR3 sequences; 28% are singletons. Sample: blood. These receptors originate from a woman in her 30s in good health.

This clonotype has only a few counts. This sequence joins TRBV10-1 and TRBJ2-3; a possible D gene is TRBD2 (5 bases). Looked up from germline, CDR1 is WNHNN and CDR2 is SYGVQD (reference sequence). V dropped 0 bases and J dropped 0 bases, with 10 bases sitting between them. The CDR3 is made up of 16 amino acids. CDR3 amino acids: CASSESQASSTDTQYF. The CDR3, as DNA: TGCGCCAGCAGTGAGTCGCAGGCTAGCAGCACAGATACGCAGTATTTT.

This clonotype was detected ten times or more. The chain uses TRBV3-1 and TRBJ1-4; D remains ambiguous. This CDR3 contains 13 residues. CDR1 LGHDT and CDR2 YNNKEL come from the germline V gene (reference sequence). V lost 4 bases and J lost 5, with 8 bases in between. The CDR3 here is CASSRGLNEKLFF. The CDR3 DNA reads TGTGCCAGCAGCCGGGGTCTGAATGAAAAACTGTTTTTT.

This clonotype has more than one count but fewer than ten. The chain recombines TRBV29-1 with TRBJ2-5; TRBD1 matches at 7 bases. From germline, CDR1 is SQVTM and CDR2 ANQGSEA. The CDR3 is 14 amino acids. Germline trimming cut 7 bases from V and 5 bases from J; bases unmatched to any gene: 13. Here the CDR3 DNA reads TGCAGCGCTAAACCAGGGGGTTCAGGCGAGACCCAGTACTTC. It codes for CSAKPGGSGETQYF.

This chain connects TRBV6-6 to TRBJ2-5, with TRBD1 matching over 9 bases. CDR3 length: 16 residues. From germline, CDR1 is MNHNY and CDR2 SVGAGI (reference sequence). V lost 5 bases and J lost 1; bases outside the gene matches: 8. The CDR3 here is CASSTTGTGFQETQYF. Here the CDR3 DNA reads TGTGCCAGCAGTACGACCGGGACAGGGTTCCAAGAGACCCAGTACTTC.

This clonotype has more than one count but fewer than ten. V is TRBV28 and J is TRBJ2-1, with D perhaps TRBD2 (5 bases). The germline V gene has CDR1 MDHEN and CDR2 SYDVKM. V was cut by 1 base and J by 8 bases, with 12 bases left in between. The CDR3 extends over 14 amino acids. The CDR3 nucleotides are TGTGCCAGCAGTTTATTGGCGGGCTCCGATGAGCAGTTCTTC. It translates to CASSLLAGSDEQFF.

In the case of this clonotype: A read error is possible here, since a much larger clone lies one base away. The chain carries TRBV5-1 and TRBJ2-5; D might be TRBD2 (6 bases). Germline V CDR1 and CDR2: SGHRS, YFSETQ. The CDR3 is 15 residues long. The CDR3 nucleotides are TGCGCCGGCAGCGAACAGCGGGCAAAACAAGAGACCCAGTACTTC. As protein: CAGSEQRAKQETQYF.

This clonotype was detected only a few times. The chain joins TRBV20-1 to TRBJ2-7; D ambiguous. Trimming cost V 1 base and J 3 bases, with 13 bases left between them. This CDR3 spans 14 amino acids. Germline CDR1 DFQATT, CDR2 SNEGSKA (reference sequence). This chain's CDR3 is CSARGSLGNYEQYF. The CDR3 DNA is TGCAGTGCTAGAGGTAGTTTGGGGAACTACGAGCAGTACTTC.

There are many counts of this clonotype. The rearrangement joins TRBV18 to TRBJ2-7, with 13 bases fitting TRBD2. Per germline, CDR1 KGHSH and CDR2 LQKENI. The CDR3 contains 17 residues. The trim removed 3 bases at V and 3 bases at J, leaving 8 bases unmatched. CDR3 in amino acids: CASSPKTSGRAFYEQYF. The CDR3 DNA reads TGTGCCAGCTCACCGAAAACTAGCGGGAGGGCCTTCTACGAGCAGTACTTC.

The gene calls are TRBV7-2 and TRBJ2-5, with 11 bases aligning to TRBD1. CDR3 length: 15 residues. With 1 base clipped from V and 5 bases from J, the junction kept 3 bases outside the gene matches. Germline CDR1 is SGHTA and CDR2 is FQGNSA. CDR3 sequence reads: CASSLVGQGAETQYF. CDR3 coding DNA: TGTGCCAGCAGCTTAGTAGGACAGGGGGCTGAGACCCAGTACTTC.

The chain joins TRBV29-1 to TRBJ1-2; D is ambiguous. V dropped 5 bases and J dropped 5 bases, with 15 bases sitting between them. Germline V gene data show CDR1 as SQVTM and CDR2 as ANQGSEA. This CDR3 is built from 13 residues. The CDR3 loop is CSVKHADTYGYTF. In DNA form, the CDR3 reads TGCAGCGTTAAGCACGCAGACACTTATGGCTACACCTTC.

This clonotype was observed a few times. The chain employs TRBV7-2 and TRBJ1-1, with D unclear. In germline, CDR1 is SGHTA, CDR2 FQGNSA. V gave up 6 bases and J gave up 0 bases, with 23 bases separating them. The CDR3 is 18 residues long. Here the CDR3 reads CASRSQVGWGKMNTEAFF. For the CDR3, the DNA is TGTGCCAGCAGGTCCCAGGTTGGGTGGGGAAAAATGAACACTGAAGCTTTCTTT.

Comment on this clonotype: The junction does not match germline at one end; this may be a read error. The V call is TRBV5-1, the J call TRBJ2-3; D unclear. Germline loops: CDR1 SGHRS, CDR2 YFSETQ. CDR3 size: 14 residues. The CDR3 loop is CASSLGRAPDAQYF. CDR3 DNA sequence: TGCGCCAGCAGCTTGGGTAGGGCCCCAGATGCGCAGTATTTT.

The chain links TRBV30 to TRBJ2-6; unclear D gene. The CDR3 totals 14 residues. Germline V CDR1 and CDR2: GTSNPN, SVGIG (reference sequence). V shed 3 bases and J shed 1 base, with 7 bases lying between them. The CDR3 reads CAWRAQSGANVLTF. The CDR3 DNA reads as TGTGCCTGGAGGGCCCAGTCTGGGGCCAACGTCCTGACTTTC. Together with reference TRBV30 and TRBJ2-6, the CDR3 gives the full variable domain: SQTIHQWPATLVQPVGSPLSLECTVEGTSNPNLYWYRQAAGRGLQLLFYSVGIGQISSEVPQNLSASRPQDRQFILSSKKLLLSDSGFYLCAWRAQSGANVLTFGAGSRLTVL.